The source of this TCR beta chain is a study of T-cell memory formation after mild COVID-19. Regarding the study as a whole: Detection of some responders pre-infection suggested pre-existing cross-reactive memory T cells participated. CD4+ clones that contracted lay mainly in CM and EM; CD8+ ones lay in EMRA. CD4/CD8 balance characterized clones contracting day 15 to 85, and CD4+ skew characterized later expanders.

Of note for this clonotype: Its antigen is as yet unknown.

The germline gives CDR1 ENHRY, CDR2 SYGVKD. The V segment lost 4 bases and the J segment 0 bases; nucleotides outside the gene matches: 0. This CDR3 spans 16 amino acids. TCRdb recomputed calls from the 5' RACE reads with MiXCR, one row per CDR3 protein. The sample carries nearly 250,000 distinct CDR3 sequences, approximately 15% recorded once. The rearrangement links TRBV10-3 to TRBJ2-1; TRBD2 agrees at 13 bases. The specimen sequenced was PBMCs or a T cell subset sorted from them (not recorded which). The TCR was taken from an adult woman who had mild COVID-19 (a few samples of this study predate the infection). Cell type and time point are not known. CDR3 DNA: TGTGCCATCAGTGGACTAGCGGGAGGCTCCTACAATGAGCAGTTCTTC. It encodes CAISGLAGGSYNEQFF.